Described below is a single TCR beta chain sequence and its context. What it binds is not known. The CDR3 sequence is 15 residues long. CDR1 SGHRS and CDR2 YFSETQ come from the germline V gene. V lost 2 bases, J lost 7 bases, and 16 bases lay in between. The data were taken from a study of T cell responses to AZD1222 COVID-19 vaccine. Findings and caveats of the study: There were mostly white British donors and more females than males, and clonal diversity was possibly underestimated. Of spike-specific TCRs, nearly half reportedly target regions left unmutated in variants.

The study pooled second doses at about 4 or about 12 weeks. Sequencing was performed with immunoSEQ multiplex PCR; in TCRdb, only in-frame clones are kept and a portion is missing. The repertoire includes some 95,000 clones, around 87% of them detected once, and around 10% sits in the top ten. The specimen was peripheral blood, collected 28 days after the second AZD1222 dose. The receptor was derived from an adult who received the AZD1222 COVID-19 vaccine. This sequence joins TRBV5-1 and TRBJ2-1; TRBD2 is a possible D gene (5 bases). This chain's CDR3 is CASSLTSERINEQFF. For the CDR3, the DNA is TGCGCCAGCAGCTTAACTAGTGAACGAATAAATGAGCAGTTCTTC.